The present entry profiles one T cell receptor (beta chain) with its context. No antigen is known for it. These data belong to a study of shared clonotypes between healthy human individuals. Points from the study as a whole: Investigators collected only blood, and repertoires in tissues likely differ.

Here immunoSEQ multiplex PCR was the method, and the copy in TCRdb shows in-frame clones only, minus some. The profile shows roughly 1,000,000 clones, 70% to 80% of them singletons. This CDR3 is built from 16 residues. In germline, CDR1 is SGHRS, CDR2 YFSETQ. Trimming removed 1 base from V and 7 bases from J, with 17 bases in between. Sequenced input: memory CD4+ T cells from PBMCs. The subset was: CD45RA-negative fraction. The rearrangement links TRBV5-1 to TRBJ1-4; D remains ambiguous. This receptor was identified in a man aged 18 to 30 in good health. Some clones in this sample may be carry-over from other donors' samples. The CDR3 coding sequence is TGCGCCAGCAGCTTGATCTCGGGGTCTAAGGGTGAAAAACTGTTTTTT. This translates into CASSLISGSKGEKLFF. The variable domain in full, with the rest retrieved from reference TRBV5-1 and TRBJ1-4, is KAGVTQTPRYLIKTRGQQVTLSCSPISGHRSVSWYQQTPGQGLQFLFEYFSETQRNKGNFPGRFSGRQFSNSRSEMNVSTLELGDSALYLCASSLISGSKGEKLFFGSGTQLSVL.